One and the same sample provided the 9 T cell receptor beta chains below, sequenced in a study of cytotoxic CD8 clonotypes in ibrutinib-treated CLL. Only in-frame clones appear in the TCRdb table, and some are missing; sequencing was by immunoSEQ multiplex PCR. The data show about 40,000 clones, just over 70% seen once. The sequencing used PBMCs, collected at disease progression, from a patient treated with ibrutinib. The receptors originated from a human donor with chronic lymphocytic leukemia.

This chain joins TRBV7-9 and TRBJ2-7, with 10 bases identical to TRBD1. This CDR3 is 15 amino acids long. Unmatched junction bases numbered 9, after V lost 5 bases and J lost 5 bases. Germline V gene lookup returns CDR1 SEHNR and CDR2 FQNEAQ (reference sequence). CDR3 nucleotides: TGTGCCAGCAGCCCACCATGGACAGGGGGGGACGAGCAGTACTTC. It is translated as CASSPPWTGGDEQYF.

The V gene is TRBV29-1, the J gene TRBJ1-5; D unclear. CDR1 and CDR2 (germline): SQVTM, ANQGSEA. The CDR3 is made up of 13 amino acids. V lost 4 bases and J 4 bases, leaving 11 bases between the germline ends. Written as DNA, the CDR3 is TGCAGCGTTGTCTATATGGCTAATCAGCCCCAGCATTTT. Translation: CSVVYMANQPQHF.

The chain combines TRBV6-5 with TRBJ2-3; 9 bases line up with TRBD2. The CDR3 covers 16 residues. Germline assignment: CDR1 MNHEY and CDR2 SVGAGI. J gave up 4 bases and V 0 bases, and 5 bases lay outside the gene matches. CDR3 in amino acids: CASSYSAGGLPDTQYF. CDR3 DNA: TGTGCCAGCAGTTACTCGGCGGGGGGGCTCCCAGATACGCAGTATTTT.

The chain links TRBV29-1 to TRBJ1-4, with D unclear. Germline V lookup: CDR1 SQVTM, CDR2 ANQGSEA. V was clipped by 0 bases and J by 12 bases, with 11 bases between them. The length of the CDR3 is 12 residues. CDR3 protein: CSVEESGLQLFF. CDR3 DNA: TGCAGCGTTGAAGAATCTGGACTACAACTGTTTTTT.

CDR3 in amino acids: CASSHPPGQGFGFQPQHF. CDR3 DNA sequence: TGTGCCAGCAGCCACCCTCCAGGACAGGGGTTTGGATTTCAGCCCCAGCATTTT. The chain is built from TRBV7-9 and TRBJ1-5; 9 bases are shared with TRBD1. The V and J ends lost 5 bases and 6 bases, in that order; junction bases with no gene match: 17. Germline V lookup: CDR1 SEHNR, CDR2 FQNEAQ (reference sequence). The CDR3 spans 18 residues.

This clone has just a few counts. The chain recombines TRBV29-1 with TRBJ1-2; the D gene is possibly TRBD1 (5 bases). The germline V gene has CDR1 SQVTM and CDR2 ANQGSEA. The CDR3 has 13 residues. V dropped 6 bases and J dropped 5 bases, with 16 bases sitting between them. CDR3 DNA: TGCAGCGTACGACAGCCCGCTACATATGGCTACACCTTC. This encodes CSVRQPATYGYTF.

This clone was observed a handful of times. The rearrangement joins TRBV19 to TRBJ2-7, with D possibly TRBD1 on 5 matching bases. The CDR3 consists of 12 residues. The germline V gene has CDR1 LNHDA and CDR2 SQIVND (reference sequence). V gave up 3 bases and J gave up 5 bases, with 8 bases separating them. DNA of the CDR3: TGTGCCAGTAGTATTCAAGGGGACGAGCAGTACTTC. It specifies CASSIQGDEQYF.

This clone was counted a single time. This chain connects TRBV9 to TRBJ2-2, with D tentatively TRBD2 (7 bases). Deletions cut 0 bases from V and 0 bases from J, with 15 bases between. The CDR3 spans 18 residues. CDR1 SGDLS and CDR2 YYNGEE come from the germline V gene. The CDR3 DNA is TGTGCCAGCAGCGTAGCTTGGGGGGGCAGCGCGAACACCGGGGAGCTGTTTTTT. Its translation: CASSVAWGGSANTGELFF.

This clone was recorded only once. The same CDR3 also results from other DNA sequences found in this sample. The chain recombines TRBV18 with TRBJ2-3; D is perhaps TRBD1 (6 bases). V was cut by 3 bases and J by 1 base, with 8 bases left in between. Per the germline V gene, CDR1 is KGHSH and CDR2 is LQKENI. This CDR3 region has 14 residues. The CDR3 DNA reads TGTGCCAGCTCACCCTGGGGGCGCACAGATACGCAGTATTTT. It codes for CASSPWGRTDTQYF.